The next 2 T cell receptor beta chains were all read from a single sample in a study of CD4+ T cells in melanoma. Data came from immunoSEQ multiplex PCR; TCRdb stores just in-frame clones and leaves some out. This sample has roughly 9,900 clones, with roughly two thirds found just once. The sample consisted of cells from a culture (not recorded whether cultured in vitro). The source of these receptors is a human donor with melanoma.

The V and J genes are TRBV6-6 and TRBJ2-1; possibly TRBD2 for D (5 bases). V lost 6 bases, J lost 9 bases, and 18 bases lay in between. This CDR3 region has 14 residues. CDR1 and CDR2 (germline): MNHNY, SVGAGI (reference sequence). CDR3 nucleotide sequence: TGTGCCAGCAGGTACGACGGTGACCGGGGTGAGCAGTTCTTC. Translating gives CASRYDGDRGEQFF.

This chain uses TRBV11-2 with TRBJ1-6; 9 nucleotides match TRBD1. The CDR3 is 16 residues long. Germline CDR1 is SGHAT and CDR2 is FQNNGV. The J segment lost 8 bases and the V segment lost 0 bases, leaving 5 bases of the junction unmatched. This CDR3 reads CASSLDMGTGYSPLHF. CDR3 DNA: TGTGCCAGCAGCTTAGATATGGGGACAGGGTATTCACCCCTCCACTTT.